A single sample gave rise to the 27 T cell receptor beta chains below, sequenced in a study of shared clonotypes between healthy human individuals. Selected positively for CCR7 and CD45RO-negative, naive CD8 cells excluded terminally differentiated effector memory CD45RA+ cells. Data came from immunoSEQ multiplex PCR; TCRdb stores just in-frame clones and leaves some out. The sample yields roughly 2.1 million clones, 93% seen once. What was sequenced was naive CD8+ T cells from PBMCs. The source of these receptors is a man younger than 35 in good health. Some clones in this sample may be carry-over from other donors' samples.

The chain combines TRBV2 with TRBJ2-3; tentatively, D is TRBD2 (5 bases). The germline V gene encodes CDR1 SNHLY and CDR2 FYNNEI. V lost 7 bases, J lost 7 bases, and 6 bases lay in between. The CDR3 has 10 amino acids. DNA for the CDR3: TGTGCCAGCACGGGGAATACGCAGTATTTT. It translates to CASTGNTQYF.

The J gene is TRBJ2-2, the V gene TRBV6-1; 8 bases agree with TRBD2. The CDR3 is 15 amino acids. The J segment lost 4 bases and the V segment lost 1 base, leaving 2 bases of the junction unmatched. In germline, CDR1 is MNHNS, CDR2 SASEGT. In nucleotides, the CDR3 is TGTGCCAGCAGTGAAGGAGCGGGAGTCACCGGGGAGCTGTTTTTT. Residues: CASSEGAGVTGELFF.

The gene calls are TRBV4-1 and TRBJ2-2, with D unresolved. Germline CDR1 and CDR2: MGHRA and YSYEKL. Trimming left V 0 bases short and J 1 base short, with 6 bases between. CDR3 size: 15 residues. As DNA, the CDR3 is TGCGCCAGCAGCCAAGATGGTCGGAACACCGGGGAGCTGTTTTTT. This translates into CASSQDGRNTGELFF.

V gene TRBV11-2 combines with J gene TRBJ2-1, with 7 bases identical to TRBD2. Trimming took 7 bases from V and 6 from J; bases not matched to a gene: 12. The CDR3 contains 15 residues. Germline loops: CDR1 SGHAT, CDR2 FQNNGV. In DNA, the CDR3 is TGTGCCAGCACCTACAATTGGGGGGGTTCCAATGAGCAGTTCTTC. Its translation: CASTYNWGGSNEQFF.

This chain joins TRBV9 and TRBJ2-7; perhaps TRBD2 as D (6 bases). The CDR3 runs to 16 residues. CDR1 is SGDLS and CDR2 is YYNGEE in the germline V gene. Trimming left V 0 bases short and J 2 bases short, with 15 bases between. This CDR3 reads CASSVEGYPGAYEQYF. The CDR3 DNA sequence: TGTGCCAGCAGCGTAGAGGGGTACCCGGGGGCCTACGAGCAGTACTTC.

The rearrangement uses TRBV5-4 and TRBJ2-7; D is perhaps TRBD1 or TRBD2 (5 bases each). The V and J ends lost 4 bases and 3 bases respectively, with 14 bases between them. The CDR3 is made up of 14 amino acids. The V gene's germline CDR1 is SGHNT and CDR2 YYREEE (reference sequence). The CDR3 spells CASSPPGQLYEQYF. The CDR3 coding sequence is TGTGCCAGCAGCCCGCCGGGGCAGCTCTACGAGCAGTACTTC. Full variable domain (remainder filled in from reference TRBV5-4 and TRBJ2-7): ETGVTQSPTHLIKTRGQQVTLRCSSQSGHNTVSWYQQALGQGPQFIFQYYREEENGRGNFPPRFSGLQFPNYSSELNVNALELDDSALYLCASSPPGQLYEQYFGPGTRLTVT.

The count of this clone is one. The chain combines TRBV28 with TRBJ2-7; D possibly matches TRBD1 or TRBD2 (6 bases each). This CDR3 region has 13 residues. The V end was cut by 7 bases, the J end by 0 bases, with 10 bases between. Germline CDR1 MDHEN, CDR2 SYDVKM. CDR3 nucleotides: TGTGCCAGCACCCCGGGGGCCTCCTACGAGCAGTACTTC. It codes for CASTPGASYEQYF.

Comments on this clone: Distinct nucleotide sequences in the sample also encode this CDR3. This CDR3 reads CASSVGGFSTDTQYF. The CDR3 DNA reads as TGTGCCAGCAGCGTAGGCGGATTTAGCACAGATACGCAGTATTTT. V usage is TRBV9 and J usage is TRBJ2-3; D ambiguous. The V end was cut by 0 bases, the J end by 0 bases, with 8 bases between. Germline V gene data show CDR1 as SGDLS and CDR2 as YYNGEE. The CDR3 runs to 15 residues. Based on the CDR3 plus reference TRBV9 and TRBJ2-3, the full variable domain is DSGVTQTPKHLITATGQRVTLRCSPRSGDLSVYWYQQSLDQGLQFLIQYYNGEERAKGNILERFSAQQFPDLHSELNLSSLELGDSALYFCASSVGGFSTDTQYFGPGTRLTVL.

The V and J genes are TRBV28 and TRBJ2-7, with D possibly TRBD2 on 5 matching bases. CDR1 MDHEN and CDR2 SYDVKM come from the germline V gene. The length of the CDR3 is 13 residues. Deletions cut 3 bases from V and 4 bases from J, with 10 bases between. CDR3 protein: CASSFVRTYEQYF. CDR3 coding DNA: TGTGCCAGCAGTTTCGTGAGGACTTACGAGCAGTACTTC.

J is TRBJ2-5 and V is TRBV5-5; 13 bases align to TRBD2. V gave up 1 base and J gave up 7 bases; unmatched junction bases: 7. This CDR3 spans 16 amino acids. The V gene's germline CDR1 is SGHKS and CDR2 YYEKEE (reference sequence). The CDR3 DNA follows: TGTGCCAGCAGCTTGTGGACTAGCGGGAGTTCTGGGACCCAGTACTTC. Amino acids: CASSLWTSGSSGTQYF.

J is TRBJ1-2 and V is TRBV28; possibly TRBD1 for D (6 bases). CDR1 MDHEN and CDR2 SYDVKM come from the germline V gene. V lost 7 bases and J lost 3, with 21 bases in between. The CDR3 consists of 16 residues. CDR3 sequence (DNA): TGTGCCAGCACCCTATCGGGTGGGGGGCGGTACTATGGCTACACCTTC. It is translated as CASTLSGGGRYYGYTF.

This chain connects TRBV29-1 to TRBJ2-7; D could derive from TRBD1 or TRBD2 (5 bases each). From germline, CDR1 is SQVTM and CDR2 ANQGSEA. The CDR3 is made up of 11 amino acids. V was clipped by 6 bases and J by 6 bases, with 12 bases between them. The CDR3 DNA sequence: TGCAGCGTCGCCTGGGGACCCGAGCAGTACTTC. It is translated as CSVAWGPEQYF.

The chain carries TRBV7-8 and TRBJ1-2; perhaps TRBD1 as D (5 bases). Between the trimmed V and J ends, which lost 7 bases and 3 bases, there was a span of 15 bases. There are 14 residues in the CDR3. Germline V gene sequence: CDR1 SGHVS, CDR2 FQNEAQ. The CDR3 DNA reads TGTGCCAGCAACCGGGACGTTAGTTACTATGGCTACACCTTC. It yields the protein CASNRDVSYYGYTF.

V is TRBV6-6 and J is TRBJ2-1; D gene ambiguous. This CDR3 has 15 residues. The germline CDR1 and CDR2 sequences are MNHNY and SVGAGI (reference sequence). Trimming took 6 bases from V and 6 from J, leaving 18 bases between them. CDR3 amino acids: CASSPWSLPGNEQFF. CDR3 nucleotide sequence: TGTGCCAGCAGCCCGTGGTCGCTCCCGGGCAATGAGCAGTTCTTC.

This rearrangement joins TRBV19 to TRBJ1-2, with D maybe TRBD1 (5 bases). Trimming removed 0 bases at V and 4 bases at J, with 12 bases between. CDR3 length equals 15 residues. The germline V gene encodes CDR1 LNHDA and CDR2 SQIVND (reference sequence). CDR3 sequence: CASSIDLETVYGYTF. CDR3 coding DNA: TGTGCCAGTAGTATAGATCTCGAGACAGTCTATGGCTACACCTTC. The entire variable domain, with the rest obtained from reference TRBV19 and TRBJ1-2, is as follows: DGGITQSPKYLFRKEGQNVTLSCEQNLNHDAMYWYRQDPGQGLRLIYYSQIVNDFQKGDIAEGYSVSREKKESFPLTVTSAQKNPTAFYLCASSIDLETVYGYTFGSGTRLTVV.

V usage is TRBV5-6 and J usage is TRBJ2-7, with 8 bases aligning to TRBD1. Unmatched junction bases numbered 6, after V lost 0 bases and J lost 4 bases. Per germline, CDR1 SGHDT and CDR2 YYEEEE. CDR3 length: 15 amino acids. CDR3 in amino acids: CASSLEQGEAYEQYF. In DNA, the CDR3 is TGTGCCAGCAGCTTGGAACAGGGGGAGGCGTACGAGCAGTACTTC.

This clone was counted between two and nine times. The chain carries TRBV11-2 and TRBJ2-2; D remains ambiguous. The V gene's germline CDR1 is SGHAT and CDR2 FQNNGV. V lost 0 bases and J 4 bases, leaving 3 bases between the germline ends. The CDR3 sequence is 13 residues long. The CDR3 spells CASSLEVTGELFF. CDR3 nucleotides: TGTGCCAGCAGCTTAGAGGTCACCGGGGAGCTGTTTTTT.

This chain links TRBV29-1 with TRBJ2-1, with 14 bases that match TRBD2. There are 12 residues in the CDR3. The ends lost 6 bases at V and 14 bases at J; junction bases unmatched: 6. Looked up from germline, CDR1 is SQVTM and CDR2 is ANQGSEA. The DNA for the CDR3 is TGCAGCGTCCGGGGACTAGCGGGAGACAAGTTCTTC. Amino acids: CSVRGLAGDKFF.

This clone occurred once. The chain combines TRBV27 with TRBJ1-2, with TRBD1 identical over 7 bases. Trimming cost V 2 bases and J 7 bases; bases outside gene matches: 7. The CDR3 has 14 residues. CDR1 is MNHEY, CDR2 SMNVEV, per germline (reference sequence). CDR3 residues: CASSLDRASSGYTF. The CDR3 DNA reads as TGTGCCAGCAGTTTAGACAGGGCTTCTAGTGGCTACACCTTC.

The chain links TRBV27 to TRBJ2-1; D ambiguous. Germline assignment: CDR1 MNHEY and CDR2 SMNVEV (reference sequence). There are 16 residues in the CDR3. The ends were cut back, 2 bases at V and 3 bases at J, with 14 bases in the middle. The CDR3 sequence is CASSLRSGGYYNEQFF. The DNA for the CDR3 is TGTGCCAGCAGTTTAAGGTCTGGTGGCTACTACAATGAGCAGTTCTTC.

This clone was picked up one time. The chain couples TRBV14 to TRBJ2-7; 8 nucleotides line up with TRBD1. This CDR3 has 14 amino acids. The V segment lost 4 bases and the J segment 4 bases; nucleotides outside the gene matches: 6. Germline V lookup: CDR1 SGHDN, CDR2 FVKESK. The CDR3 DNA sequence: TGTGCCAGCAGCCCTCCGGACAGGGTTTACGAGCAGTACTTC. It codes for CASSPPDRVYEQYF.

The chain employs TRBV30 and TRBJ2-7; the match to TRBD1 covers 8 bases. J lost 5 bases, V lost 7 bases, and 13 bases had no gene match. The germline gives CDR1 GTSNPN, CDR2 SVGIG (reference sequence). The CDR3 length is 14 residues. The CDR3 DNA reads as TGTGCCTACTCTCATATGACAGGGGAAGACGAGCAGTACTTC. This encodes CAYSHMTGEDEQYF. Full variable domain (outside the CDR3, taken from reference TRBV30 and TRBJ2-7): SQTIHQWPATLVQPVGSPLSLECTVEGTSNPNLYWYRQAAGRGLQLLFYSVGIGQISSEVPQNLSASRPQDRQFILSSKKLLLSDSGFYLCAYSHMTGEDEQYFGPGTRLTVT.

The V gene is TRBV5-1, the J gene TRBJ2-7, with no clear D. Trimming removed 1 base from V and 6 bases from J, with 8 bases in between. The CDR3 runs to 12 residues. From germline, CDR1 is SGHRS and CDR2 YFSETQ. The CDR3 reads CASSLSPVEQYF. CDR3 DNA sequence: TGCGCCAGCAGCTTGTCCCCAGTCGAGCAGTACTTC. Looking up the rest from reference TRBV5-1 and TRBJ2-7 gives the full variable domain: KAGVTQTPRYLIKTRGQQVTLSCSPISGHRSVSWYQQTPGQGLQFLFEYFSETQRNKGNFPGRFSGRQFSNSRSEMNVSTLELGDSALYLCASSLSPVEQYFGPGTRLTVT.

This clone has only a few counts. Germline is not matched at one junction end, which may reflect a read error. The chain links TRBV2 to TRBJ1-5; D call uncertain. Germline lookup yields CDR1 SNHLY and CDR2 FYNNEI. This CDR3 contains 13 residues. The CDR3: CASTESADQPQHF. The DNA of the CDR3 is TGTGCCAGCACTGAATCCGCAGATCAGCCCCAGCATTTT.

This sequence joins TRBV27 and TRBJ2-5, with 7 bases aligning to TRBD1. Germline V gene data show CDR1 as MNHEY and CDR2 as SMNVEV (reference sequence). V lost 5 bases and J lost 0; bases outside the gene matches: 9. The length of the CDR3 is 16 residues. This CDR3 is CASSPGQGEYQETQYF. The CDR3 nucleotides read TGTGCCAGCAGTCCAGGGCAGGGGGAGTACCAAGAGACCCAGTACTTC.

V usage is TRBV7-6 and J usage is TRBJ1-4; 7 nucleotides agree with TRBD1. Per germline, CDR1 SGHVS and CDR2 FNYEAQ. The CDR3 has 13 amino acids. Losses at the gene ends were 5 bases for V and 13 bases for J; bases not matched to a gene: 10. CDR3 DNA sequence: TGTGCCAGCAGCAAAGACAGGGCGGACGGACTGTTTTTT. This sequence encodes CASSKDRADGLFF. Full variable domain (missing parts from reference TRBV7-6 and TRBJ1-4): GAGVSQSPRYKVTKRGQDVALRCDPISGHVSLYWYRQALGQGPEFLTYFNYEAQQDKSGLPNDRFSAERPEGSISTLTIQRTEQRDSAMYRCASSKDRADGLFFGSGTQLSVL.

This chain connects TRBV7-8 to TRBJ1-2; weak D call: TRBD1 (5 bases). Trimming stripped 1 base from V and 6 bases from J, with 12 bases between. This CDR3 spans 14 amino acids. CDR1 SGHVS and CDR2 FQNEAQ come from the germline V gene. CDR3 in DNA: TGTGCCAGCAGCTTAGTTAGGGGATGGCATGGCTACACCTTC. This gives the protein CASSLVRGWHGYTF.